This entry lists 14 T cell receptor beta chains sequenced from one sample in a study of cytomegalovirus exposure and HLA in healthy donors (dated by TCRdb to 2015 to 2018). The library was generated by the immunoSEQ multiplex PCR assay. For the multiplex PCR, a mixture combining 60 forward primers for TCR Vbeta segments and 13 reverse primers for TCR Jbeta segments was used. This is the immuneACCESS table as TCRdb keeps it, with only in-frame sequences that have V and J called. A part of the clones is gone; compared with another copy, unresolved V genes explain less than half, and the rest is unexplained. The table kept for this sample lists around 130,000 clones. The ten most abundant clones make up approximately 1.9% of the sample. Sequenced material: PBMCs. The receptors originated from an older woman in good health and CMV-seronegative.

The chain has TRBV28 and TRBJ1-4; D unresolved. The CDR3 consists of 14 residues. V lost 1 base, J lost 5 bases, and 8 bases lay in between. The germline V gene encodes CDR1 MDHEN and CDR2 SYDVKM. The CDR3 DNA sequence: TGTGCCAGCAGTTTATCTGCAGGAAATGAAAAACTGTTTTTT. The encoded protein is CASSLSAGNEKLFF.

This rearrangement joins TRBV6-5 to TRBJ2-1; D is perhaps TRBD1 (5 bases). This CDR3 has 15 amino acids. V was shortened by 3 bases and J by 7 bases, with 16 bases between the two germline ends. Germline lookup yields CDR1 MNHEY and CDR2 SVGAGI. The CDR3 reads CASSYDGQGWNEQFF. As DNA, the CDR3 is TGTGCCAGCAGTTATGACGGACAAGGATGGAATGAGCAGTTCTTC.

The CDR3 sequence: CASNVGRNMNTEAFF. DNA of the CDR3: TGTGCCAGCAACGTGGGGCGAAACATGAACACTGAAGCTTTCTTT. This rearrangement joins TRBV2 to TRBJ1-1, with D possibly TRBD1 on 5 matching bases. CDR3 length: 15 residues. Germline V lookup: CDR1 SNHLY, CDR2 FYNNEI. The V end was cut by 7 bases, the J end by 0 bases, with 15 bases between.

This chain links TRBV2 with TRBJ2-3, with 14 positions matching TRBD2. Germline V gene lookup returns CDR1 SNHLY and CDR2 FYNNEI. The CDR3 consists of 15 residues. After removal of 6 bases from V and 4 bases from J, the junction contained 3 bases not matched to a gene. CDR3 coding DNA: TGTGCCAGCAGAAAGACTAGCGGGGGGGCAGATACGCAGTATTTT. Residues: CASRKTSGGADTQYF.

The J gene is TRBJ1-3, the V gene TRBV6-1; D unclear. Trimming removed 6 bases from V and 0 bases from J, with 9 bases in between. The germline CDR1 and CDR2 sequences are MNHNS and SASEGT. The CDR3 is 14 amino acids. The CDR3 sequence is CASRTRSSGNTIYF. The CDR3 DNA follows: TGTGCCAGCAGGACCCGGAGCTCTGGAAACACCATATATTTT.

The chain recombines TRBV4-1 with TRBJ1-3, with 7 bases that match TRBD1. This CDR3 is built from 16 residues. The germline gives CDR1 MGHRA, CDR2 YSYEKL. V gave up 4 bases and J gave up 4 bases; unmatched junction bases: 10. CDR3 loop: CASSPGDRRRGNTIYF. For the CDR3, the DNA is TGCGCCAGCAGCCCAGGGGACAGACGGCGGGGAAACACCATATATTTT.

The rearrangement uses TRBV4-1 and TRBJ2-5, with a possible D match to TRBD2 (6 bases). The closer fit of TRBJ2-7 to the DNA end suggests the J call may be wrong. This CDR3 contains 11 residues. Germline V gives CDR1 MGHRA, CDR2 YSYEKL. CDR3 nucleotides: TGCGCCAGCGGAGGGGTCTTCGAGCAGTACTTC. The encoded protein is CASGGVFEQYF.

The chain recombines TRBV15 with TRBJ2-3, with 8 bases lining up with TRBD1. The CDR3 runs 18 residues. J was trimmed by 2 bases and V by 0 bases; bases with no gene match: 10. The germline V gene has CDR1 LNHNV and CDR2 YYDKDF (reference sequence). This CDR3 reads CATSREKLGQVFTDTQYF. The DNA of the CDR3 is TGTGCCACCAGCAGAGAAAAGTTGGGACAGGTCTTCACAGATACGCAGTATTTT.

CDR3 nucleotide sequence: TGTGCCAGCAGCTTCGGACAGGGGAGGACTGAAGCTTTCTTT. This encodes CASSFGQGRTEAFF. The chain employs TRBV7-9 and TRBJ1-1, with 9 bases that match TRBD1. Looked up from germline, CDR1 is SEHNR and CDR2 is FQNEAQ (reference sequence). With V trimmed by 3 bases and J by 5 bases, 4 bases remained unmatched. This CDR3 contains 14 residues.

The chain has TRBV10-3 and TRBJ2-2, with a weak D call TRBD1 (5 bases). V shed 7 bases and J shed 4 bases, with 10 bases lying between them. Germline V CDR1 and CDR2: ENHRY, SYGVKD. This CDR3 comprises 13 residues. CDR3 DNA sequence: TGTGCCATCACCGAAGGGGTCACCGGGGAGCTGTTTTTT. This sequence encodes CAITEGVTGELFF.

The rearrangement links TRBV19 to TRBJ1-4, with D tentatively TRBD1 (5 bases). Germline-derived CDR1 and CDR2 are LNHDA and SQIVND (reference sequence). Trimming stripped 7 bases from V and 9 bases from J, with 18 bases between. The CDR3 is 14 residues long. The CDR3 sequence: CASTPVRESQKLFF. Here the CDR3 DNA reads TGTGCCAGTACCCCGGTCAGGGAATCGCAAAAACTGTTTTTT.

V gene TRBV4-2 combines with J gene TRBJ1-6, with TRBD1 matching over 12 bases. From germline, CDR1 is LGHNA and CDR2 YNFKEQ. The CDR3 covers 17 residues. With 1 base clipped from V and 9 bases from J, the junction kept 7 bases outside the gene matches. The chain's CDR3 is CASSQATTGQGASPLHF. The DNA for the CDR3 is TGTGCCAGCAGCCAAGCTACAACGGGACAGGGGGCTTCACCCCTCCACTTT.

The J gene is TRBJ1-1, the V gene TRBV27, with 7 bases lining up with TRBD1. V shed 5 bases and J 6 bases; nucleotides not matched to a gene: 6. Germline V lookup: CDR1 MNHEY, CDR2 SMNVEV (reference sequence). The CDR3 consists of 13 residues. CDR3 region: CASSATQGAEAFF. In DNA form, the CDR3 reads TGTGCCAGCAGTGCTACTCAGGGGGCTGAAGCTTTCTTT.

The chain joins TRBV10-3 to TRBJ2-3; 8 bases line up with TRBD2. The CDR3 runs 15 residues. Germline V gives CDR1 ENHRY, CDR2 SYGVKD. Unmatched junction bases numbered 10, after V lost 10 bases and J lost 1 base. DNA of the CDR3: TGTGCCACCGCCTCGCGGGGGGCGGGCACAGATACGCAGTATTTT. Encoded protein: CATASRGAGTDTQYF.